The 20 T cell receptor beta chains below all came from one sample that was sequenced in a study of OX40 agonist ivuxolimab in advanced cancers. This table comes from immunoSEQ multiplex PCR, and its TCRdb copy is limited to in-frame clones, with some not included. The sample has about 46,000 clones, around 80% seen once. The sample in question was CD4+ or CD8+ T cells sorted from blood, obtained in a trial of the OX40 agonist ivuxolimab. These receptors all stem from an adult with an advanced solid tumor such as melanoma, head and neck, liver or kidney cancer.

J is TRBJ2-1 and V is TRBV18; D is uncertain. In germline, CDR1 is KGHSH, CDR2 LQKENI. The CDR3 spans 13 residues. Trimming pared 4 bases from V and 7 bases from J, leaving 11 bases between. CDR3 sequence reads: CASSLQIYNEQFF. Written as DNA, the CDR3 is TGTGCCAGCTCACTCCAGATATATAATGAGCAGTTCTTC.

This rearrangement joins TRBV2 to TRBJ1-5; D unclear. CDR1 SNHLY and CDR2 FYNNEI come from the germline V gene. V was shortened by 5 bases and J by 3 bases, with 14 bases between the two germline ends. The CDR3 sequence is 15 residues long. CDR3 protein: CASSPKWADNQPQHF. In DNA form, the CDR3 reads TGTGCCAGCAGTCCAAAGTGGGCAGACAATCAGCCCCAGCATTTT.

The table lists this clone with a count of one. CDR3 nucleotides: TGTGCCAGCAGCCCAGGGTACGAGCAGTACTTC. This translates into CASSPGYEQYF. This chain links TRBV9 with TRBJ2-7; D possibly corresponds to TRBD1 (5 bases). The V gene's germline CDR1 is SGDLS and CDR2 YYNGEE. CDR3 length: 11 amino acids. V lost 4 bases and J lost 4, with 6 bases in between.

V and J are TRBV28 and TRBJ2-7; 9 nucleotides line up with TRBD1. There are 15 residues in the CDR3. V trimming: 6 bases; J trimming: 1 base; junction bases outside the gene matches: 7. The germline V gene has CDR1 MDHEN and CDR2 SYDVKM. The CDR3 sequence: CASSIAGTGSYEQYF. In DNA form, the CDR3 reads TGTGCCAGCAGCATCGCCGGGACAGGGTCCTACGAGCAGTACTTC.

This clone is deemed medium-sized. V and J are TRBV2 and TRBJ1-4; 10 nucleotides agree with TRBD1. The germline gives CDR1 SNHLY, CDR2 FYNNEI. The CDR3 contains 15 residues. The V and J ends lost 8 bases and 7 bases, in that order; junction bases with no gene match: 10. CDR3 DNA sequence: TGTGCCAGCTCGAATCGACAGGGGGCCTTTGAAAAACTGTTTTTT. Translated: CASSNRQGAFEKLFF.

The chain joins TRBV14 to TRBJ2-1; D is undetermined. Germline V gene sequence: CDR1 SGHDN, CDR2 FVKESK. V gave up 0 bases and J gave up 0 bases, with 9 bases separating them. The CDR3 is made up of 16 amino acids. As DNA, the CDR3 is TGTGCCAGCAGCCAAGATGCGGCGGTCTCCTACAATGAGCAGTTCTTC. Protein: CASSQDAAVSYNEQFF.

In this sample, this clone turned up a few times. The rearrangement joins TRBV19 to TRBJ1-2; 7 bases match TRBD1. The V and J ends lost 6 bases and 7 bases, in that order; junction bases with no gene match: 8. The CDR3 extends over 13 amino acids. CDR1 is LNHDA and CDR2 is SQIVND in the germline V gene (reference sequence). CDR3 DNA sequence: TGTGCCAGTAGCCCCAGGGGGGGAAGTGGCTACACCTTC. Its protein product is CASSPRGGSGYTF.

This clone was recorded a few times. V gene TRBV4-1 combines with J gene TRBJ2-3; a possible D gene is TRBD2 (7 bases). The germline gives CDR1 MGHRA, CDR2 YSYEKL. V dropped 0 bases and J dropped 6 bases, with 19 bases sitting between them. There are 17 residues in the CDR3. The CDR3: CASSQDRRRGLGDTQYF. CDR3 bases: TGCGCCAGCAGCCAAGATAGGAGGCGGGGGCTGGGGGATACGCAGTATTTT.

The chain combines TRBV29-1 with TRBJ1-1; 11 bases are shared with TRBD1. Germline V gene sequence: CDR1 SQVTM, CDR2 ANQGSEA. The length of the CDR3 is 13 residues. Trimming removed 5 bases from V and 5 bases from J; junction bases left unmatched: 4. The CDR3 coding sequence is TGCAGCGTTCTCAGGGACAGGGGGACTGAAGCTTTCTTT. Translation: CSVLRDRGTEAFF.

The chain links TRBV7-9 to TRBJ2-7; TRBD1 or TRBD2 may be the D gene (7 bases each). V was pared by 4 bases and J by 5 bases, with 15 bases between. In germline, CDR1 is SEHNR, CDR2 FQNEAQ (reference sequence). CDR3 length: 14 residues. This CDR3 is CASSSQGGLNEQYF. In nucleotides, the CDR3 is TGTGCCAGCAGCTCTCAGGGGGGGCTTAACGAGCAGTACTTC.

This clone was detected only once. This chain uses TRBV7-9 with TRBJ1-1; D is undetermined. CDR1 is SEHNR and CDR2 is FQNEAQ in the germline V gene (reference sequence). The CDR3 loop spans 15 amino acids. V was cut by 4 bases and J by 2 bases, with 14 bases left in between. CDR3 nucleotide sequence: TGTGCCAGCAGCTCGCCGAGGAGGGCTAACACTGAAGCTTTCTTT. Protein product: CASSSPRRANTEAFF.

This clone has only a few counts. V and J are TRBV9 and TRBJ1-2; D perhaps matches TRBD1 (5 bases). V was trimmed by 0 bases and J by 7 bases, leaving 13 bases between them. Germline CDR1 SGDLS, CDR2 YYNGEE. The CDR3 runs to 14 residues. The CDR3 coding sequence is TGTGCCAGCAGCGTAGTACAGGCCGGAGGTGGCTACACCTTC. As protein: CASSVVQAGGGYTF.

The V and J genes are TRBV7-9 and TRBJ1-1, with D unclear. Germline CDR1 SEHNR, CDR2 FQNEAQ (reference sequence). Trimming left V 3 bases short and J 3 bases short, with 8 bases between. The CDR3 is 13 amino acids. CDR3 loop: CASSLTGYTEAFF. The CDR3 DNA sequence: TGTGCCAGCAGCTTGACGGGGTACACTGAAGCTTTCTTT.

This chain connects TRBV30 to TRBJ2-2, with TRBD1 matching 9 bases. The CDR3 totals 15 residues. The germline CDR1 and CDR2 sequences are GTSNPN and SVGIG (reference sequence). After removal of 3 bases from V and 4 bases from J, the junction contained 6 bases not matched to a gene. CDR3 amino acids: CAWSPGQGRTGELFF. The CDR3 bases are TGTGCCTGGAGCCCAGGACAGGGGCGCACCGGGGAGCTGTTTTTT.

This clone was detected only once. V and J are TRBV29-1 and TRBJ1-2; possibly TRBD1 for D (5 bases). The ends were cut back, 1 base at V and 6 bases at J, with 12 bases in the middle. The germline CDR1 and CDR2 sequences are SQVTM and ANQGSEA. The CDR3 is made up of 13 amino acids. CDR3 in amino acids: CSVEAALGDGYTF. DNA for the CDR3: TGCAGCGTTGAAGCGGCCTTGGGGGATGGCTACACCTTC.

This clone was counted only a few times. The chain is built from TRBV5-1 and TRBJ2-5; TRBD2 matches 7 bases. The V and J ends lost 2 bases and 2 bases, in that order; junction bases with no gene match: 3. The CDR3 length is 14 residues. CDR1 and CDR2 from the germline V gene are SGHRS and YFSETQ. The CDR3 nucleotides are TGCGCCAGCAGCTTTCAAGCGGGACAAGAGACCCAGTACTTC. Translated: CASSFQAGQETQYF. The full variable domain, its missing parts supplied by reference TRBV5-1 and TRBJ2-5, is KAGVTQTPRYLIKTRGQQVTLSCSPISGHRSVSWYQQTPGQGLQFLFEYFSETQRNKGNFPGRFSGRQFSNSRSEMNVSTLELGDSALYLCASSFQAGQETQYFGPGTRLLVL.

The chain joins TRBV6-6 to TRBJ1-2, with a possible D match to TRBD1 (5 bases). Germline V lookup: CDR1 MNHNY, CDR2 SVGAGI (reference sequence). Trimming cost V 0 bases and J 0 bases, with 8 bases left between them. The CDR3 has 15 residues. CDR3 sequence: CASSYSWGSNYGYTF. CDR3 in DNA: TGTGCCAGCAGTTACTCATGGGGCTCTAACTATGGCTACACCTTC.

The CDR3: CASSLATWRQGAPNSPLHF. The CDR3 nucleotides are TGTGCCAGCAGCTTAGCAACCTGGAGACAGGGGGCGCCTAATTCACCCCTCCACTTT. The gene calls are TRBV7-9 and TRBJ1-6; 10 positions agree with TRBD1. Germline lookup yields CDR1 SEHNR and CDR2 FQNEAQ (reference sequence). The V segment lost 0 bases and the J segment 6 bases; nucleotides outside the gene matches: 11. This CDR3 region has 19 residues.

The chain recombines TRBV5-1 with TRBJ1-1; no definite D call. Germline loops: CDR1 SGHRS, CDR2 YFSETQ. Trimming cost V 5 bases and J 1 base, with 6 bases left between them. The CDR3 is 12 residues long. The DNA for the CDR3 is TGCGCCAGCAGAGCTGGGAACACTGAAGCTTTCTTT. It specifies CASRAGNTEAFF.

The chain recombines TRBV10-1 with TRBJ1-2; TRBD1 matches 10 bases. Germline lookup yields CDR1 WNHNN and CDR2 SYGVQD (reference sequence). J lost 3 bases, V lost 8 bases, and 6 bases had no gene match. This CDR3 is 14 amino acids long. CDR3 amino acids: CASDRQGADYGYTF. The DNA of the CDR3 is TGCGCCAGCGATAGACAGGGGGCTGACTATGGCTACACCTTC.